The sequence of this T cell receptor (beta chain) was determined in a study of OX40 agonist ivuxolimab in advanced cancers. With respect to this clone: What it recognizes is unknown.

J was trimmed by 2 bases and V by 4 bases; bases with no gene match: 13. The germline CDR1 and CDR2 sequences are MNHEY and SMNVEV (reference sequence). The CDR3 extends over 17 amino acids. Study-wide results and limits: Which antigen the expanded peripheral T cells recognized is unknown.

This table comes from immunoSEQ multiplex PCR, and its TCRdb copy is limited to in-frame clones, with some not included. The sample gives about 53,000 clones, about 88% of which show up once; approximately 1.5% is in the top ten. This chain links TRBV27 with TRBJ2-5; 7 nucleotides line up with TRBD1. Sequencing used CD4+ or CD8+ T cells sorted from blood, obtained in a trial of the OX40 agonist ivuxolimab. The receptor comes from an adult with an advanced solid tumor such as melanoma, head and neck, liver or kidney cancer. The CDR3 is CASSSMTGSVPQETQYF. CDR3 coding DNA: TGTGCCAGCAGTTCCATGACAGGGAGCGTTCCACAAGAGACCCAGTACTTC.